This T cell receptor beta chain was recorded in a study of cytomegalovirus exposure and HLA in healthy donors. The PCR had 60 Vbeta and 13 Jbeta primers. The assay was immunoSEQ multiplex PCR, and TCRdb's table has in-frame clones only and misses some. The data show more than 150,000 clones, less than 90% seen once. As regards this clone: The antigen is undetermined. Additional DNA sequences in this sample encode the identical CDR3.

With 6 bases removed from V and 1 base from J, the gap between germline ends came to 10 bases. This CDR3 has 13 amino acids. Germline V lookup: CDR1 LNHDA, CDR2 SQIVND (reference sequence). Points from the study as a whole: Specificity of three CMV-associated chains for CMV antigens was verified in vitro. The HLA-A and HLA-B alleles of most subjects were reportedly predicted accurately from TCR beta sequences. The majority of TCR sequences were rare, yet some public TCRs appeared in many donors.

Source material: PBMCs. The sequence was collected from a girl aged 5 to 17 in good health and CMV-seropositive. The chain recombines TRBV19 with TRBJ2-7, with a weak D call TRBD1 (7 bases). This chain's CDR3 is CASSAGQSYEQYF. The CDR3 DNA follows: TGTGCCAGTAGCGCGGGACAGTCCTACGAGCAGTACTTC.